This note documents a single T cell receptor beta chain sequence. These data are taken from a study of blood T cell repertoires in COVID-19. Study information: Acute and convalescent COVID-19 samples came from the United States, Italy and Spain. PBMCs, B-cell-depleted T cells, or T cells provided the cDNA or gDNA that made up the material.

Germline trimming cut 8 bases from V and 2 bases from J; bases unmatched to any gene: 9. This CDR3 has 15 amino acids. Germline CDR1 and CDR2: SNHLY and FYNNEI. In the source study's methods: Scientists estimated how many nucleated cells there were by amplifying reference gene primers. Using immunoSEQ multiplex PCR, the repertoire was profiled, and TCRdb retains in-frame clones only, with some absent. V, J and clone size reflect that table, while D and trimming were determined from the DNA. The repertoire consists of about 30,000 clones, with around 90% occurring once and the leading ten covering 9% to 9.5%.

The chain is built from TRBV2 and TRBJ2-7; TRBD2 agrees at 10 bases. The clonotype comes from a human donor in a cohort sampled during active COVID-19. Sequencing was done on a sample of peripheral blood. The CDR3 DNA follows: TGTGCCAGCGGTGGGCCCGGACTAGCGGCCTACGAGCAGTACTTC. As protein: CASGGPGLAAYEQYF.